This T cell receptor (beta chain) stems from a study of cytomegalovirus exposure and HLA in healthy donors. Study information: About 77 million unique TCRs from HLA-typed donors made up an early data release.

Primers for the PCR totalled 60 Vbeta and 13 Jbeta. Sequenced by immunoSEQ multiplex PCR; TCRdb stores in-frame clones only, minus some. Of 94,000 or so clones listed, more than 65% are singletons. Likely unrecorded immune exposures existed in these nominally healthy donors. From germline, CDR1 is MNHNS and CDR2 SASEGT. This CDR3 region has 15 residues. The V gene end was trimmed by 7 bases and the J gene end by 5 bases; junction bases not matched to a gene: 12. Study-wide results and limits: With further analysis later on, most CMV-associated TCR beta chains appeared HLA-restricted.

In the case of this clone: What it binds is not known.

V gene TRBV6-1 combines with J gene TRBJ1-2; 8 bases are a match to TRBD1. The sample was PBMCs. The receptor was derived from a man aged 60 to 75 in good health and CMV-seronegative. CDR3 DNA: TGTGCCAGCACCATGACAGGGGCGATGTCTTATGGCTACACCTTC. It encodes CASTMTGAMSYGYTF.